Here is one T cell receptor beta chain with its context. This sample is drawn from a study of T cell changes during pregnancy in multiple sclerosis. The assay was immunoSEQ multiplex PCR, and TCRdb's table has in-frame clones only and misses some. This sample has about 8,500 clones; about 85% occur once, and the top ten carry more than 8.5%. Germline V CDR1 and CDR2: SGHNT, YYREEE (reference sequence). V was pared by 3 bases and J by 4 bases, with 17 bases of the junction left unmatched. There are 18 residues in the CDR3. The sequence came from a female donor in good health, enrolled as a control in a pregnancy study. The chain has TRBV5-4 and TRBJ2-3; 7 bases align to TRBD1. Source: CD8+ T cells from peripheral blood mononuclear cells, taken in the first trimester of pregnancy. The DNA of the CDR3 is TGTGCCAGCAGCTCCACAACTCTTCAGACAGGGCCGGCAGATACGCAGTATTTT. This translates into CASSSTTLQTGPADTQYF.